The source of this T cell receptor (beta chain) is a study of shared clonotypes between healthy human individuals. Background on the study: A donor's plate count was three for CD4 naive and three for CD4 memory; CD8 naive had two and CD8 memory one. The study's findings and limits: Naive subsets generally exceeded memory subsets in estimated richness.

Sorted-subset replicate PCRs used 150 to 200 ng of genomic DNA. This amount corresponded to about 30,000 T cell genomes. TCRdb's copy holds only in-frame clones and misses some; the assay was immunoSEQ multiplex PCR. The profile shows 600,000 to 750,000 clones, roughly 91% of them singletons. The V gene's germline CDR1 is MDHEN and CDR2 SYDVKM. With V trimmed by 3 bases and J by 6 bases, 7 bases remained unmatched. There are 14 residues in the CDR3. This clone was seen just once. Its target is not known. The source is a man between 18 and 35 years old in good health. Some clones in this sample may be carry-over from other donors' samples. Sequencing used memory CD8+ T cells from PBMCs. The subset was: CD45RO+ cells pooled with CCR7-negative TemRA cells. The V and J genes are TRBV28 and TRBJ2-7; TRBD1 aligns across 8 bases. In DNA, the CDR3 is TGTGCCAGCAGTTTGGTCCAGGGGGCCATCGAGCAGTACTTC. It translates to CASSLVQGAIEQYF.